This T cell receptor (beta chain) comes out of a study of T cell responses to AZD1222 COVID-19 vaccine. For the study at large: Some second doses came at about 4 weeks and others at about 12 weeks; these were pooled.

Notes on this clone: Its antigen is currently unknown.

Germline lookup yields CDR1 SNHLY and CDR2 FYNNEI. V gave up 6 bases and J gave up 4 bases; unmatched junction bases: 9. The CDR3 covers 15 residues. Using immunoSEQ multiplex PCR, the repertoire was profiled, and TCRdb retains in-frame clones only, with some absent. Among 140,000 to 150,000 clones listed, roughly 92% were seen once. Whole-study findings and limits: Clonal diversity may have been underestimated in mostly white British donors. Baseline antibody screening turned up just five to seven seropositive AZD1222 recipients. Rises in breadth and depth of Spike-specific TCRs came after two AZD1222 doses.

The gene calls are TRBV2 and TRBJ2-5, with 9 bases aligning to TRBD1. This material consisted of peripheral blood, taken on day 0 of AZD1222 vaccination. This receptor was identified in an adult in good health. The CDR3 DNA reads as TGTGCCAGCAGCGCTGGGGACAGGGCCCGAGAGACCCAGTACTTC. It is translated as CASSAGDRARETQYF.